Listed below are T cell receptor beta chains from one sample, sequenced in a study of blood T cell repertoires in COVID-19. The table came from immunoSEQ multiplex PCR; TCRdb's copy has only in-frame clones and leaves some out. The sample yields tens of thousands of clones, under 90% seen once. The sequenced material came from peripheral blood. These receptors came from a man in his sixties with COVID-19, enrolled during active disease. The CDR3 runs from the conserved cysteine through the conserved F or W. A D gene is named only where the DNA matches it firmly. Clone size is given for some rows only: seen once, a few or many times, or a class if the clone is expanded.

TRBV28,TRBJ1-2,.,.,TGTGCCAGCAGTTTAGTCAGCGAAACTTCACCTAACTATGGCTACACCTTC,CASSLVSETSPNYGYTF
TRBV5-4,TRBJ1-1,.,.,TGTGCCAGCAGCGGGCCCATGAACACTGAAGCTTTCTTT,CASSGPMNTEAFF
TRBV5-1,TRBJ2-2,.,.,TGCGCCAGCAGCTTGAGGCGGGCAACCGGGGAGCTGTTTTTT,CASSLRRATGELFF
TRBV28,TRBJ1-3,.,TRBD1,TGTGCCAGCAGTCCTATCCCCCGGACAGGGAAAAACACCATATATTTT,CASSPIPRTGKNTIYF
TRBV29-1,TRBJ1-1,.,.,TGCAGCGTTGAAGAAGGGGGCACTGAAGCTTTCTTT,CSVEEGGTEAFF
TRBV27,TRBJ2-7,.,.,TGTGCCAGCAGTCTTCGAATGACAGGTGGTAGATACGAGCAGTACTTC,CASSLRMTGGRYEQYF
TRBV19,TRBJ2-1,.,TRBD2,TGTGCCAGTACTGACGGGAGGTCCTACAATGAGCAGTTCTTC,CASTDGRSYNEQFF
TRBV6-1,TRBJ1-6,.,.,TGTGCCAGCAGTGAAGTGGCCTCCATGGAGCGCGGGAATTCACCCCTCCACTTT,CASSEVASMERGNSPLHF
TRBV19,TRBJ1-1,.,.,TGTGCCAGTAGTATAGATCTGGTAACAGCCGGCACTGAAGCTTTCTTT,CASSIDLVTAGTEAFF
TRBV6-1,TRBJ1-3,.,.,TGTGCCAGCAGTGATGGGCCGGGGTTCTCTGGAAACACCATATATTTT,CASSDGPGFSGNTIYF
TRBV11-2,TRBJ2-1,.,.,TGTGCCAGCAGCCAGGCCCAAAATGGTGAGCAGTTCTTC,CASSQAQNGEQFF
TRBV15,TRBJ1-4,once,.,TGTGCCACCAGCAGGAGCCGGGACTTAGGTGAAAAACTGTTTTTT,CATSRSRDLGEKLFF
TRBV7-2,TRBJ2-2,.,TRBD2,TGTGCCAGCAGCCAGACTAGCGGGCCGAACACCGGGGAGCTGTTTTTT,CASSQTSGPNTGELFF
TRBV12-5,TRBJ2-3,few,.,TGTGCTAGTGGTTTCAGGGATACGCAGTATTTT,CASGFRDTQYF
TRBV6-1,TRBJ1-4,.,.,TGTGCCAGCAGTGGGAGGGGAGGGACTTTTGCAACTAATGAAAAACTGTTTTTT,CASSGRGGTFATNEKLFF
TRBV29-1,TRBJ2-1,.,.,TGCAGCGTTGAAGATCGAGGTGAGCAGTTCTTC,CSVEDRGEQFF
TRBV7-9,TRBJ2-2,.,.,TGTGCCACCCGGCGGGCAGGCAACACCGGGGAGCTGTTTTTT,CATRRAGNTGELFF
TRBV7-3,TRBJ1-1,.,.,TGTGCCAGCAGCTTAAACGGTTTTGGTGAAGCTTTCTTT,CASSLNGFGEAFF
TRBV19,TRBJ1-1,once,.,TGTGCCAGTAATTCGGAGGTTTTTAACACTGAAGCTTTCTTT,CASNSEVFNTEAFF
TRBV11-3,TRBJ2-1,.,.,TGTGCCAGCAGCTTAGTGTTAGCGGATACTCCTGAGCAGTTCTTC,CASSLVLADTPEQFF
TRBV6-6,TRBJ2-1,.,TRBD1,TGTGCCAGCAAGACAGGGGCAGATGAGCAGTTCTTC,CASKTGADEQFF
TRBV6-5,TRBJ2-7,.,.,TGTGCCAGCAGACAGGGTGACGTTGAGCAGTACTTC,CASRQGDVEQYF
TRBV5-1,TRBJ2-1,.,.,TGCGCCAGCAGCTCCGGACTATACTCCTACAATGAGCAGTTCTTC,CASSSGLYSYNEQFF
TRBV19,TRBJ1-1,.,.,TGTGCCAGTACTGACCGGGCTGAAGCTTTCTTT,CASTDRAEAFF
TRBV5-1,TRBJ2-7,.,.,TGCGCCAGCAGCTTGAGGGAGCTGGAAAGCGAGCAGTACTTC,CASSLRELESEQYF
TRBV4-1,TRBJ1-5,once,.,TGCGCCAGCAGCCACGATGGGCCCAGGGTTGGTCAGCCCCAGCATTTT,CASSHDGPRVGQPQHF
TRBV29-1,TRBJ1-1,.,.,TGCAGCGTTTCGAGACGGACTTCGAACACTGAAGCTTTCTTT,CSVSRRTSNTEAFF
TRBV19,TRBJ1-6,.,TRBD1,TGTGCCAGTAGTCCCAGGGGGACCAATTCACCCCTCCACTTT,CASSPRGTNSPLHF
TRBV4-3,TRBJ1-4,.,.,TGCGCCAGCAGCCAAGTTGGGGGACTTAATGAAAAACTGTTTTTT,CASSQVGGLNEKLFF
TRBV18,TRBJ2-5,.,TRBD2,TGTGCCAGCTCACCACCGGCCAGCGGGAGTGGTGAGACCCAGTACTTC,CASSPPASGSGETQYF
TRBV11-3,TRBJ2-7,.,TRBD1,TGTGCCAGCAGCTTAGATGGACGGACTGACAGGGGGTACTTC,CASSLDGRTDRGYF
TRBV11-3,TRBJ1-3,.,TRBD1,TGTGCCAGCAGTTCCAGGACAGGCTACGGAAACACCATATATTTT,CASSSRTGYGNTIYF
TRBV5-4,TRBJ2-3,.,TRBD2,TGTGCCAGCAGCTTGGCCTCTAGCGGGAGCACAGATACGCAGTATTTT,CASSLASSGSTDTQYF
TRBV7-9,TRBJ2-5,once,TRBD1,TGTGCCAGCAGCTCAGACAGGGGACGGGAGACCCAGTACTTC,CASSSDRGRETQYF
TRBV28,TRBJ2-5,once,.,TGTGCCAGCAGTCCCCCCGGGAGAGAGACCCAGTACTTC,CASSPPGRETQYF
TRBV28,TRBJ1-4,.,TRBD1,TGTGCCAGCAGTTTATCACAGGGGCCCGAAAAACTGTTTTTT,CASSLSQGPEKLFF
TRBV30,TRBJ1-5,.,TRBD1,TGTGCCTGGAGCCGACAGGGAATTAGGGCAGATCGGCCCCAGCATTTT,CAWSRQGIRADRPQHF
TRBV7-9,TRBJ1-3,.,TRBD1,TGTGCCAGCACTTCAACGGACAGGTCCTCTGGAAACACCATATATTTT,CASTSTDRSSGNTIYF
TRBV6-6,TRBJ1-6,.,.,TGTGCCAGCAGCCAAACAGTCAATTCACCCCTCCACTTT,CASSQTVNSPLHF
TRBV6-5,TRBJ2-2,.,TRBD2,TGTGCCAGCAGCCGGACTAGCGGAAACACCGGGGAGCTGTTTTTT,CASSRTSGNTGELFF
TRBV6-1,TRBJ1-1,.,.,TGTGCCAGCAGTGAATCTAGGGAGCGCTGGAACACTGAAGCTTTCTTT,CASSESRERWNTEAFF
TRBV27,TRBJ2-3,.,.,TGTGCCAGCAGCCCACTAGTCCCCACAGATACGCAGTATTTT,CASSPLVPTDTQYF
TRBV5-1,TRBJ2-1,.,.,TGCGCCAGCAGCAATCCCGGTGACAGGGAGCAGTTCTTC,CASSNPGDREQFF
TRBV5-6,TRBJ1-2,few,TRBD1,TGTGCCAGCAGCTCGACAGGGGCTGAGGTCTATGGCTACACCTTC,CASSSTGAEVYGYTF
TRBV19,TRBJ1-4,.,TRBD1,TGTGCCAGTAGTATGAGGGGACAGGCGGAAGAAAAACTGTTTTTT,CASSMRGQAEEKLFF
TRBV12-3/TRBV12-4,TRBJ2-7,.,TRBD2,TGTGCCAGCAGGGATGAGCGGGAGAGCGAGCAGTACTTC,CASRDERESEQYF
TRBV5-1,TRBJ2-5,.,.,TGCGCCAGCAGCTTCTCGACTAGGGTGGAGACCCAGTACTTC,CASSFSTRVETQYF
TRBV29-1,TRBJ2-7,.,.,TGCAGCGTTGAAGATACGAAGGGGTACGAGCAGTACTTC,CSVEDTKGYEQYF
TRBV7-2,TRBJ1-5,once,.,TGTGCCAGCAGCTCATTTAGCAATCAGCCCCAGCATTTT,CASSSFSNQPQHF
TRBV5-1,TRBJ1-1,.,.,TGCGCCAGCAAGGTAAACAGTAACACTGAAGCTTTCTTT,CASKVNSNTEAFF
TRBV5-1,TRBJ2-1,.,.,TGCGCCAGCAGCCCCCCGACAGGATCCTACAATGAGCAGTTCTTC,CASSPPTGSYNEQFF
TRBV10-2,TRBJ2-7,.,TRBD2,TGCGCCAGCAGTGATCGGGCGGGAGGCATACACGAGCAGTACTTC,CASSDRAGGIHEQYF
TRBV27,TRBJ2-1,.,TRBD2,TGTGCCAGCAGTCCGGGACTAGCGGGAGGGTATCAAAATGAGCAGTTCTTC,CASSPGLAGGYQNEQFF
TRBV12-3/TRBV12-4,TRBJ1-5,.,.,TGTGCCAGCAGTTCCCCTAATCAGCCCCAGCATTTT,CASSSPNQPQHF
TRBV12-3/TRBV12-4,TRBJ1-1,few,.,TGTGCCAGCAGCAACAGGGCTCACACTGAAGCTTTCTTT,CASSNRAHTEAFF
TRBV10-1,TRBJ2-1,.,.,TGCGCCAGCAGTGAGTCGAGGGTGACCTACAATGAGCAGTTCTTC,CASSESRVTYNEQFF
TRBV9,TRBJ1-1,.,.,TGTGCCAGCAGCACCGGGACTGAAGCTTTCTTT,CASSTGTEAFF
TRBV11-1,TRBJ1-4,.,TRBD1,TGTGCCAGCAGACGCCGGGACAGTCTTAATGAAAAACTGTTTTTT,CASRRRDSLNEKLFF